Below, 21 T cell receptor beta chains from the same sample are listed, as sequenced in a study of tumor-infiltrating lymphocytes in primary liver carcinoma. Total RNA amounting to around 530 ng was the source from which TCR beta cDNA was made with a constant-region primer. It was through three nested multiplex PCR rounds of slightly modified ARM-PCR that TCR beta libraries arose. Researchers ran the first two PCR rounds for roughly 11 cycles each with TRBV1-TRBV30 forward primers and a C-beta reverse primer. One entry per CDR3 protein, called by TCRdb with MiXCR from the multiplex PCR reads. The sample carries about 190,000 distinct CDR3 sequences, about 82% recorded once. Co-extraction of both nucleic acids (RNA and DNA) used 20-30 mg of unsorted bulk tissue. Sequencing was done on a sample of tumor tissue from primary liver carcinoma. The receptors here all came from a middle-aged man with primary liver carcinoma and hepatitis B virus infection.

A word on this clonotype: The final CDR3 position lacks the conserved phenylalanine or tryptophan, pointing to a likely read error. The rearrangement links TRBV5-1 to TRBJ2-3; the D is unclear. Germline values: CDR1 SGHRS, CDR2 YFSETQ. This CDR3 region has 14 residues. V was pared by 1 base and J by 2 bases, with 8 bases between. Here the CDR3 DNA reads TGCGCCAGCAGCTTGCGGCAGGACACAGATACGCAGTATTCT. Its translation: CASSLRQDTDTQYS.

Of note for this clonotype: A much more abundant neighbour one base away suggests this may be a read error. The V and J genes are TRBV5-1 and TRBJ1-1; D uncertain. Germline values: CDR1 SGHRS, CDR2 YFSETQ. V lost 1 base and J lost 3, with 7 bases in between. The length of the CDR3 is 13 residues. The CDR3 DNA follows: TGCGCCAGCAGCTTGATGCCGGACACTGAAGCTTTCTTT. Encoded protein: CASSLMPDTEAFF.

A remark on this clonotype: No conserved phenylalanine or tryptophan is present at the end of the CDR3, so a read error is the likely explanation. The chain uses TRBV10-3 and TRBJ2-5; D uncertain. The CDR3 contains 12 residues. Trimming pared 3 bases from V and 5 bases from J, leaving 7 bases between. The germline V gene has CDR1 ENHRY and CDR2 SYGVKD. The CDR3 coding sequence is TGTGCCATCAGTGATTACTGGGAGACCCAGTACTTA. This sequence encodes CAISDYWETQYL.

On this clonotype: Mismatch with germline at one junction end may stem from a read error. The chain combines TRBV6-1 with TRBJ2-5; possibly TRBD2 for D (7 bases). The CDR3 has 15 amino acids. CDR1 and CDR2 (germline): MNHNS, SASEGT. CDR3 loop: CASSYLGGPQETQYF. The DNA of the CDR3 is TGTGCCAGCAGCTACCTCGGGGGGCCTCAAGAGACTCAGTACTTC.

Comments on this clonotype: Germline is not matched at one junction end, which may reflect a read error. This chain uses TRBV12-3 or TRBV12-4 with TRBJ2-2; maybe TRBD2 (5 bases). The CDR3 is 12 residues long. The CDR3 here is CASTLVPGEPFF. The CDR3 bases are TGTGCCAGCACTTTGGTCCCCGGGGAGCCGTTTTTT.

Worth noting for this clonotype: Germline is not matched at one junction end, which may reflect a read error. The chain recombines TRBV28 with TRBJ2-3; 10 positions match TRBD2. This CDR3 is 16 amino acids long. Germline lookup yields CDR1 MDHEN and CDR2 SYDVKM. The CDR3 is CASLGGAGGGTVTQYF. The CDR3 coding sequence is TGTGCCAGCCTGGGAGGAGCGGGAGGGGGCACAGTTACGCAGTATTTT.

The chain is built from TRBV5-1 and TRBJ1-4; D gene unclear. V gave up 0 bases and J gave up 5 bases, with 11 bases separating them. Germline V gene sequence: CDR1 SGHRS, CDR2 YFSETQ. The CDR3 has 15 amino acids. The CDR3 DNA sequence: TGCGCCAGCAGCTTGGATGTCCAACCGAATGAAAAACTGTTTTTT. Translation: CASSLDVQPNEKLFF.

The chain links TRBV12-3 or TRBV12-4 to TRBJ2-1, with 7 bases aligning to TRBD2. This CDR3 comprises 15 residues. CDR3 sequence reads: CGNSKAGDRWTEQFF. For the CDR3, the DNA is TGTGGCAACAGTAAGGCGGGGGACCGGTGGACTGAGCAGTTCTTC.

On this clonotype: The junction and the germline gene differ at one end; a read error may be behind it. The chain is built from TRBV5-4 and TRBJ1-5; D ambiguous. Per the germline V gene, CDR1 is SGHNT and CDR2 is YYREEE (reference sequence). The CDR3 sequence is 15 residues long. In nucleotides, the CDR3 is TGTGCCAGCAGCCGCGACGGAAATAGCAATCGGCCCCATCATTTT. Protein product: CASSRDGNSNRPHHF.

As concerns this clonotype: A read error may explain this, as a much larger clone is one base away. This chain uses TRBV10-3 with TRBJ1-1; possible D gene TRBD1, 5 bases. Germline values: CDR1 ENHRY, CDR2 SYGVKD. The V end was cut by 10 bases, the J end by 1 base, with 10 bases between. This CDR3 is built from 12 residues. The CDR3 coding sequence is TGTGCCAAAAGGGACTCGAACACTGAAGCTTTCTTT. Its protein product is CAKRDSNTEAFF.

Comment on this clonotype: The junction shows a germline mismatch at one end, possibly a read error. The chain couples TRBV6-2 or TRBV6-3 to TRBJ2-7; a possible D gene is TRBD1 (6 bases). This CDR3 is 14 amino acids long. Germline V gives CDR1 MNHEY, CDR2 SVGEGT. CDR3 loop: CANSLRNRAHEQCF. For the CDR3, the DNA is TGTGCCAACAGCCTCCGGAACAGGGCCCACGAGCAGTGCTTC.

Details on this clonotype: An end of the junction differs from the germline gene, which may be a read error. This chain connects TRBV10-3 to TRBJ1-2, with D perhaps matching TRBD1 (6 bases). The CDR3 contains 14 residues. The germline V gene has CDR1 ENHRY and CDR2 SYGVKD. The CDR3 is CPISETGLSYGYTF. CDR3 bases: TGTCCCATCAGTGAAACAGGGCTGAGCTATGGCTACACATTC.

Concerning this clonotype itself: The junction does not match germline at one end; this may be a read error. This chain links TRBV6-1 with TRBJ2-3; D is tentatively TRBD1 or TRBD2 (5 bases each). The CDR3 runs 16 residues. CDR1 MNHNS and CDR2 SASEGT come from the germline V gene. CDR3: CASSDLSGSGEDTQYF. CDR3 bases: TGTGCCAGCAGTGATTTATCAGGGAGTGGTGAAGATACCCAGTATTTT.

About this clonotype itself: The junction departs from the called germline gene at one end, perhaps through a read error. J is TRBJ2-3 and V is TRBV6-1; possible D gene TRBD2, 7 bases. Germline CDR1 and CDR2: MNHNS and SASEGT. The CDR3 is 16 amino acids. This CDR3 reads CARTEIVGGRTDTQYF. The CDR3 coding sequence is TGTGCCAGAACTGAAATAGTGGGAGGGAGGACAGATACACAGTATTTT.

As regards this clonotype: The junction shows a germline mismatch at one end, possibly a read error. The chain carries TRBV28 and TRBJ2-7; D possibly corresponds to TRBD1 (6 bases). The germline V gene encodes CDR1 MDHEN and CDR2 SYDVKM. The CDR3 has 14 amino acids. In DNA, the CDR3 is TGTCCCAGTAGTCCTCGACAGGAGTACTACGAGCAGTACTTC. Amino acids: CPSSPRQEYYEQYF.

A note on this clonotype: Relative to the germline gene, one junction end is altered; a read error may explain this. The CDR3 DNA follows: TGCAGCGTTGAGTTAACGGGGCACACAGATACACAGTATTTT. It specifies CSVELTGHTDTQYF. The chain links TRBV29-1 to TRBJ2-3; D tentatively fits TRBD1 or TRBD2 (5 bases each). The CDR3 contains 14 residues. The V gene's germline CDR1 is SQVTM and CDR2 ANQGSEA.

A remark on this clonotype: A much larger clone lies a single base off, so this may be a read error. CDR3 residues: CASSFLGFYNEQFF. Here the CDR3 DNA reads TGCGCCAGCAGCTTTCTGGGGTTCTACAATGAGCAGTTCTTC. The V and J genes are TRBV5-1 and TRBJ2-1; D is undetermined. CDR1 is SGHRS and CDR2 is YFSETQ in the germline V gene. The CDR3 runs to 14 residues. Trimming stripped 2 bases from V and 3 bases from J, with 9 bases between.

The chain has TRBV4-2 and TRBJ2-3; no reliable D call. V was clipped by 8 bases and J by 6 bases, with 18 bases between them. Looked up from germline, CDR1 is LGHNA and CDR2 is YNFKEQ. The CDR3 extends over 14 amino acids. The CDR3 region is CASYQDLRPDTQYF. The CDR3 DNA follows: TGTGCCAGCTACCAAGATTTAAGGCCGGATACGCAGTATTTT.

Note on this clonotype: The junction differs from germline at one of its ends, possibly a read error. The chain joins TRBV4-2 to TRBJ2-1; no clear D. The CDR3 totals 16 residues. The germline gives CDR1 LGHNA, CDR2 YNFKEQ. CDR3 DNA sequence: TGTGCCAGCAGCGAAGAGGTGGGCTGGGCCTACAATGAGCAGTTCTTC. Translation: CASSEEVGWAYNEQFF.

The rearrangement uses TRBV5-5 and TRBJ2-1; TRBD2 matches 11 bases. Trimming took 7 bases from V and 11 from J; bases not matched to a gene: 17. CDR1 is SGHKS and CDR2 is YYEKEE in the germline V gene (reference sequence). The CDR3 covers 16 residues. The CDR3 protein is CASHSLGTSGGNKQFF. As DNA, the CDR3 is TGTGCCAGCCACTCCTTAGGGACTAGCGGCGGGAATAAGCAGTTCTTC.

This clonotype was counted a single time. The junction and the germline gene differ at one end; a read error may be behind it. The chain uses TRBV5-5 and TRBJ2-5, with 8 positions matching TRBD2. The CDR3 runs to 14 residues. The germline CDR1 and CDR2 sequences are SGHKS and YYEKEE (reference sequence). CDR3 nucleotides: TGTGCCAACAGCCCCAGCGGGAGACCGGAGACCCAGTATTTC. Protein: CANSPSGRPETQYF.